The rows below give T cell receptor beta chains drawn from one sample of a study of blood T cell repertoires in COVID-19. Sequencing used immunoSEQ multiplex PCR; TCRdb keeps in-frame clones, though not all of them. The sample includes about 320,000 clones, around 83% of them seen just once. The sample taken for sequencing was peripheral blood. The receptor set was obtained from a woman aged 50 to 65 with acute or convalescent COVID-19. Both conserved end residues are part of each CDR3. The order of the fields is clone size, J gene, D gene, V gene, CDR3 protein, CDR3 DNA. A D gene is named only where the DNA matches it firmly. Expanded clones get a size class; other rows say once, few or many, or leave the size out.

abundance: .; j_gene: TRBJ1-1; d_gene: TRBD1; v_gene: TRBV27; CDR3aa: CASSLVGTGGEAFF; CDR3nt: TGTGCCAGCAGTTTAGTGGGGACAGGTGGTGAAGCTTTCTTT
abundance: .; j_gene: TRBJ2-3; d_gene: TRBD2; v_gene: TRBV30; CDR3aa: CAWSETSGGTQYF; CDR3nt: TGTGCCTGGAGTGAGACTAGCGGGGGTACGCAGTATTTT
abundance: .; j_gene: TRBJ2-7; d_gene: .; v_gene: TRBV6-2/TRBV6-3; CDR3aa: CASSTGTRNEQYF; CDR3nt: TGTGCCAGCAGTACCGGGACTCGGAACGAGCAGTACTTC
abundance: .; j_gene: TRBJ1-3; d_gene: .; v_gene: TRBV5-8; CDR3aa: CASSGRDRNTIYF; CDR3nt: TGTGCCAGCAGCGGTCGGGACAGAAACACCATATATTTT
abundance: .; j_gene: TRBJ2-7; d_gene: TRBD2; v_gene: TRBV5-1; CDR3aa: CASSPPLAAYEQYF; CDR3nt: TGCGCCAGCAGCCCCCCCCTAGCGGCTTACGAGCAGTACTTC
abundance: .; j_gene: TRBJ1-4; d_gene: .; v_gene: TRBV20-1; CDR3aa: CSASETATNEKLFF; CDR3nt: TGCAGTGCTAGTGAGACAGCGACTAATGAAAAACTGTTTTTT
abundance: .; j_gene: TRBJ2-2; d_gene: TRBD1; v_gene: TRBV29-1; CDR3aa: CSVYGTGRGNTGELFF; CDR3nt: TGCAGCGTTTACGGGACAGGTCGAGGGAACACCGGGGAGCTGTTTTTT
abundance: .; j_gene: TRBJ1-6; d_gene: TRBD1; v_gene: TRBV5-1; CDR3aa: CASSPDMTGGGSPLHF; CDR3nt: TGCGCCAGCAGCCCGGATATGACAGGGGGAGGATCACCCCTCCACTTT
abundance: few; j_gene: TRBJ1-2; d_gene: .; v_gene: TRBV19; CDR3aa: CASSASEVLYGYTF; CDR3nt: TGTGCCAGTAGCGCATCAGAAGTACTATACGGCTACACCTTC
abundance: .; j_gene: TRBJ2-5; d_gene: TRBD1; v_gene: TRBV27; CDR3aa: CASSPGQSYEETQYF; CDR3nt: TGTGCCAGCAGTCCGGGACAGTCGTATGAAGAGACCCAGTACTTC
abundance: .; j_gene: TRBJ1-3; d_gene: .; v_gene: TRBV7-9; CDR3aa: CASSRTKVSDSGNTIYF; CDR3nt: TGTGCCAGCAGCAGGACAAAGGTTTCTGACTCTGGAAACACCATATATTTT
abundance: .; j_gene: TRBJ1-1; d_gene: .; v_gene: TRBV11-1; CDR3aa: CASSLEWGVKNTEAFF; CDR3nt: TGTGCCAGCAGCTTAGAATGGGGGGTAAAGAACACTGAAGCTTTCTTT
abundance: .; j_gene: TRBJ2-7; d_gene: .; v_gene: TRBV6-5; CDR3aa: CASSPRGGLEQYF; CDR3nt: TGTGCCAGCAGTCCCCGTGGAGGTCTGGAGCAGTACTTC
abundance: .; j_gene: TRBJ1-5; d_gene: .; v_gene: TRBV4-3; CDR3aa: CASSQQQGYQPQHF; CDR3nt: TGCGCCAGCAGCCAGCAACAGGGTTATCAGCCCCAGCATTTT
abundance: .; j_gene: TRBJ1-3; d_gene: TRBD1; v_gene: TRBV7-2; CDR3aa: CASSPRQGTANTIYF; CDR3nt: TGTGCCAGCAGCCCCAGACAGGGAACTGCAAACACCATATATTTT
abundance: .; j_gene: TRBJ2-1; d_gene: .; v_gene: TRBV11-2; CDR3aa: CASSLGSSYNEQFF; CDR3nt: TGTGCCAGCAGCTTAGGGAGCTCCTACAATGAGCAGTTCTTC
abundance: few; j_gene: TRBJ1-1; d_gene: .; v_gene: TRBV6-2/TRBV6-3; CDR3aa: CASSFFQGSTEAFF; CDR3nt: TGTGCCAGCAGTTTCTTTCAGGGGAGCACTGAAGCTTTCTTT
abundance: .; j_gene: TRBJ1-5; d_gene: TRBD1; v_gene: TRBV4-1; CDR3aa: CASSQGQGSWNQPQHF; CDR3nt: TGCGCCAGCAGCCAGGGACAGGGGTCATGGAATCAGCCCCAGCATTTT
abundance: .; j_gene: TRBJ1-1; d_gene: .; v_gene: TRBV29-1; CDR3aa: CSVQGRLNTEAFF; CDR3nt: TGCAGCGTCCAGGGGCGTTTAAACACTGAAGCTTTCTTT
abundance: .; j_gene: TRBJ2-7; d_gene: .; v_gene: TRBV25-1; CDR3aa: CASSDQSAYEQYF; CDR3nt: TGTGCCAGCAGTGACCAGTCAGCCTACGAGCAGTACTTC
abundance: once; j_gene: TRBJ1-3; d_gene: TRBD1; v_gene: TRBV4-1; CDR3aa: CASSQAGGLSGNTIYF; CDR3nt: TGCGCCAGCAGCCAAGCAGGGGGGCTATCTGGAAACACCATATATTTT
abundance: .; j_gene: TRBJ2-7; d_gene: .; v_gene: TRBV7-9; CDR3aa: CASSLAGAESYEQYF; CDR3nt: TGTGCCAGCAGCTTAGCAGGGGCGGAATCCTACGAGCAGTACTTC
abundance: few; j_gene: TRBJ2-3; d_gene: TRBD2; v_gene: TRBV5-5; CDR3aa: CASSFSSGRANTQYF; CDR3nt: TGTGCCAGCAGCTTTAGTAGCGGGAGGGCCAATACGCAGTATTTT
abundance: .; j_gene: TRBJ2-7; d_gene: TRBD2; v_gene: TRBV19; CDR3aa: CATKGLAASYEQYF; CDR3nt: TGTGCCACTAAGGGCCTAGCGGCCTCCTACGAGCAGTACTTC
abundance: .; j_gene: TRBJ1-3; d_gene: .; v_gene: TRBV5-1; CDR3aa: CASSLAGYSGNTIYF; CDR3nt: TGCGCCAGCAGCTTGGCCGGTTATTCTGGAAACACCATATATTTT
abundance: .; j_gene: TRBJ2-7; d_gene: TRBD1; v_gene: TRBV5-1; CDR3aa: CASSLQGLSYEQYF; CDR3nt: TGCGCCAGCAGCTTACAGGGGCTATCCTACGAGCAGTACTTC
abundance: .; j_gene: TRBJ2-1; d_gene: TRBD2; v_gene: TRBV6-1; CDR3aa: CASSEEAGGSYNEQFF; CDR3nt: TGTGCCAGCAGTGAAGAGGCGGGGGGCTCCTACAATGAGCAGTTCTTC
abundance: .; j_gene: TRBJ2-5; d_gene: TRBD2; v_gene: TRBV5-4; CDR3aa: CASSLRLAEETQYF; CDR3nt: TGTGCCAGCAGCTTGAGGCTAGCGGAGGAGACCCAGTACTTC
abundance: .; j_gene: TRBJ2-5; d_gene: .; v_gene: TRBV27; CDR3aa: CASSFQGQFQETQYF; CDR3nt: TGTGCCAGCAGTTTCCAGGGCCAGTTTCAAGAGACCCAGTACTTC
abundance: .; j_gene: TRBJ2-5; d_gene: .; v_gene: TRBV5-4; CDR3aa: CASFFRGATETQYF; CDR3nt: TGTGCCAGCTTCTTCCGCGGGGCCACAGAGACCCAGTACTTC
abundance: once; j_gene: TRBJ1-1; d_gene: .; v_gene: TRBV7-9; CDR3aa: CASSLSIQGEAFF; CDR3nt: TGTGCCAGCAGCCTCTCCATTCAGGGGGAAGCTTTCTTT
abundance: once; j_gene: TRBJ1-1; d_gene: .; v_gene: TRBV14; CDR3aa: CASSPGREGTEAFF; CDR3nt: TGTGCCAGCAGCCCGGGACGGGAGGGGACTGAAGCTTTCTTT
abundance: .; j_gene: TRBJ2-1; d_gene: TRBD2; v_gene: TRBV2; CDR3aa: CASRPRGLADYNEQFF; CDR3nt: TGTGCCAGCAGGCCAAGGGGACTAGCGGATTACAATGAGCAGTTCTTC
abundance: few; j_gene: TRBJ1-5; d_gene: TRBD1; v_gene: TRBV6-5; CDR3aa: CASSGPGQGGQPQHF; CDR3nt: TGTGCCAGCAGCGGACCGGGACAGGGAGGGCAGCCCCAGCATTTT
abundance: few; j_gene: TRBJ2-6; d_gene: .; v_gene: TRBV24-1; CDR3aa: CATSDTASGANVLTF; CDR3nt: TGTGCCACCAGTGATACAGCCTCTGGGGCCAACGTCCTGACTTTC
abundance: .; j_gene: TRBJ1-1; d_gene: .; v_gene: TRBV2; CDR3aa: CASRPRTDTEAFF; CDR3nt: TGTGCCAGCAGACCCAGGACAGATACTGAAGCTTTCTTT
abundance: .; j_gene: TRBJ2-6; d_gene: TRBD1; v_gene: TRBV20-1; CDR3aa: CSASLGSTGYGANVLTF; CDR3nt: TGCAGTGCTAGTTTGGGTTCGACAGGGTACGGGGCCAACGTCCTGACTTTC
abundance: .; j_gene: TRBJ2-5; d_gene: .; v_gene: TRBV18; CDR3aa: CASSPLQGGGIKETQYF; CDR3nt: TGTGCCAGCTCACCTCTCCAGGGAGGTGGGATAAAAGAGACCCAGTACTTC
abundance: .; j_gene: TRBJ2-2; d_gene: TRBD2; v_gene: TRBV24-1; CDR3aa: CATSSTGGPNGELFF; CDR3nt: TGTGCCACCAGTAGTACGGGAGGGCCAAACGGGGAGCTGTTTTTT
abundance: .; j_gene: TRBJ1-2; d_gene: .; v_gene: TRBV18; CDR3aa: CASSPTSGGNDYGYTF; CDR3nt: TGTGCCAGCTCACCAACCTCGGGGGGGAACGACTATGGCTACACCTTC
abundance: .; j_gene: TRBJ2-3; d_gene: TRBD2; v_gene: TRBV7-9; CDR3aa: CASSSSFSGSPDTQYF; CDR3nt: TGTGCCAGCAGCTCCTCTTTTAGCGGGAGTCCAGATACGCAGTATTTT
abundance: once; j_gene: TRBJ1-1; d_gene: .; v_gene: TRBV20-1; CDR3aa: CSASYGRINTEAFF; CDR3nt: TGCAGTGCTAGTTATGGGAGGATTAACACTGAAGCTTTCTTT
abundance: once; j_gene: TRBJ1-1; d_gene: TRBD1; v_gene: TRBV27; CDR3aa: CASSFMAGGVSTEAFF; CDR3nt: TGTGCCAGCAGTTTTATGGCAGGGGGCGTAAGCACTGAAGCTTTCTTT
abundance: .; j_gene: TRBJ1-1; d_gene: .; v_gene: TRBV12-3/TRBV12-4; CDR3aa: CASSLTIGTEAFF; CDR3nt: TGTGCCAGCAGTTTGACTATAGGGACTGAAGCTTTCTTT
abundance: .; j_gene: TRBJ2-1; d_gene: TRBD2; v_gene: TRBV18; CDR3aa: CASSPSSGRNGEQFF; CDR3nt: TGTGCCAGCTCACCGAGTAGCGGGAGAAACGGTGAGCAGTTCTTC
abundance: .; j_gene: TRBJ2-3; d_gene: .; v_gene: TRBV4-2; CDR3aa: CASSVSSSSTDTQYF; CDR3nt: TGTGCCAGCAGCGTCTCTAGCTCTAGCACAGATACGCAGTATTTT
abundance: .; j_gene: TRBJ1-2; d_gene: .; v_gene: TRBV30; CDR3aa: CALDRGTPRGYTF; CDR3nt: TGTGCCTTAGATAGAGGAACCCCTAGGGGCTACACCTTC
abundance: .; j_gene: TRBJ2-7; d_gene: TRBD1; v_gene: TRBV15; CDR3aa: CATSKGQGVYEQYF; CDR3nt: TGTGCCACCAGCAAAGGACAGGGTGTCTACGAGCAGTACTTC
abundance: few; j_gene: TRBJ1-5; d_gene: .; v_gene: TRBV28; CDR3aa: CASSLLNQPQHF; CDR3nt: TGTGCCAGCAGTTTACTAAATCAGCCCCAGCATTTT